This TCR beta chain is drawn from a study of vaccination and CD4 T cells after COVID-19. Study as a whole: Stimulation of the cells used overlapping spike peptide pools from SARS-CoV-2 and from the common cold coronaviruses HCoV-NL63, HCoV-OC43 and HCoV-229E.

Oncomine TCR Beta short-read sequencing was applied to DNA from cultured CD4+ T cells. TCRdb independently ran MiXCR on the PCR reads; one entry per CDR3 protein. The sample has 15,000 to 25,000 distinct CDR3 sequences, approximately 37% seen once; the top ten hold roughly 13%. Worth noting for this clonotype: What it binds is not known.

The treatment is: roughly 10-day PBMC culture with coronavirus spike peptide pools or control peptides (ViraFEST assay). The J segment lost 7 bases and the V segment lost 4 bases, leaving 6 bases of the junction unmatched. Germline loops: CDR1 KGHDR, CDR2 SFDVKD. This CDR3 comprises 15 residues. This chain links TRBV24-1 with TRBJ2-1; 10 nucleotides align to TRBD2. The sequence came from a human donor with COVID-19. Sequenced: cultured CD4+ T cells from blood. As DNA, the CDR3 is TGTGCCACCAGTGACAGTGGACTAGCGGATAATGAGCAGTTCTTC. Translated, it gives CATSDSGLADNEQFF.